This T cell receptor (beta chain) was identified in a study of cytomegalovirus exposure and HLA in healthy donors. General study points: HLA alleles were associated with fewer than 20,000 TCR beta sequences in a later analysis at 0.05 false discovery rate.

Germline values: CDR1 MNHEY, CDR2 SMNVEV (reference sequence). The CDR3 sequence is 14 residues long. Trimming left V 3 bases short and J 4 bases short, with 12 bases between. The primer mix had 60 Vbeta and 13 Jbeta primers. TCRdb keeps only in-frame clones here, not all; method: immunoSEQ multiplex PCR. The sample holds 75,000 to 95,000 clones; about 88% are singletons and the top ten take around 2.3%. For this clone: Its target is unknown.

The V and J genes are TRBV27 and TRBJ1-1; the D is unclear. Specimen: PBMCs. The receptor comes from a man between 18 and 29 years old in good health and CMV-seronegative. DNA for the CDR3: TGTGCCAGCAGTTTCGGTGTCGCTCTCACTGAAGCTTTCTTT. It is translated as CASSFGVALTEAFF.